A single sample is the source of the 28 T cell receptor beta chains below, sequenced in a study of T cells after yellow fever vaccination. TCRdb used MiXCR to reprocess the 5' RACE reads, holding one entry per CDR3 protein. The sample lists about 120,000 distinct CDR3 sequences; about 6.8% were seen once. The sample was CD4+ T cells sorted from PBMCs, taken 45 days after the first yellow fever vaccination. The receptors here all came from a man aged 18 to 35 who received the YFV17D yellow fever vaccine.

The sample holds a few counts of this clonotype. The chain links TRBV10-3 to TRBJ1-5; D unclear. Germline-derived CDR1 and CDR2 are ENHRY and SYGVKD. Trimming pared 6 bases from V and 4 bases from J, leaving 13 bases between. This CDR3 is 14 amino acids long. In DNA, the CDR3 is TGTGCCATCAGCCCTAGAGAGGGAAATCAGCCCCAGCATTTT. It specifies CAISPREGNQPQHF.

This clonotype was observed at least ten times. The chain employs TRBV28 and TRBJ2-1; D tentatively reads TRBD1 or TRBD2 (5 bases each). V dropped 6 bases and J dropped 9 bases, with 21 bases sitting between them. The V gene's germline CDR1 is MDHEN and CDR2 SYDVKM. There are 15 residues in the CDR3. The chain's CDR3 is CASSPSGQRAFEQFF. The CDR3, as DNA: TGTGCCAGCAGCCCTTCGGGGCAGCGAGCGTTTGAGCAGTTCTTC. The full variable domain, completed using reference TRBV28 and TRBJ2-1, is DVKVTQSSRYLVKRTGEKVFLECVQDMDHENMFWYRQDPGLGLRLIYFSYDVKMKEKGDIPEGYSVSREKKERFSLILESASTNQTSMYLCASSPSGQRAFEQFFGPGTRLTVL.

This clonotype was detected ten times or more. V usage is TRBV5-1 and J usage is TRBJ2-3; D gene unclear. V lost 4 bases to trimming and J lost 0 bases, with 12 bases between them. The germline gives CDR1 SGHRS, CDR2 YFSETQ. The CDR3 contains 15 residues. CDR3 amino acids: CASSPGSTSTDTQYF. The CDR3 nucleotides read TGCGCCAGCAGCCCGGGCTCTACTAGCACAGATACGCAGTATTTT.

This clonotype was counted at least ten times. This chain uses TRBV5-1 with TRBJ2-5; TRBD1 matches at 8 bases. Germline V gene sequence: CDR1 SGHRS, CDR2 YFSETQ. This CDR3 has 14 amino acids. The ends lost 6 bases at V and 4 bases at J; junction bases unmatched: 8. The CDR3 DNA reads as TGCGCCAGCACAGACTCGACAGGGGCAGAGACCCAGTACTTC. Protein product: CASTDSTGAETQYF.

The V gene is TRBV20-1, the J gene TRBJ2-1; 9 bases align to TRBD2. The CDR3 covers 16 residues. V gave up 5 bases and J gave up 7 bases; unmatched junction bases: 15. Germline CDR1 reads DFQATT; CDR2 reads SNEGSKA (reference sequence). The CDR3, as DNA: TGCAGTGCTTCGGTTTGGGGGCGGGGGGGGTATAATGAGCAGTTCTTC. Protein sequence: CSASVWGRGGYNEQFF.

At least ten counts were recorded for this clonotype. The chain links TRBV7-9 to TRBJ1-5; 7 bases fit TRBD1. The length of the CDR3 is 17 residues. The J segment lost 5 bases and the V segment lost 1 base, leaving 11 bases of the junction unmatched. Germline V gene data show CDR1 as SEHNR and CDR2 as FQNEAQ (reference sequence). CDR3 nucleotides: TGTGCCAGCAGCTTAGAGGTTGGGACAGCCCCACATCAGCCCCAGCATTTT. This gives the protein CASSLEVGTAPHQPQHF.

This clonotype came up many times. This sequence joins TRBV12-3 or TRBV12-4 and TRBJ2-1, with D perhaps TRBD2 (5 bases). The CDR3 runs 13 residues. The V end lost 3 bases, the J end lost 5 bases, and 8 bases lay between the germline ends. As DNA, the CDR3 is TGTGCCAGCAGTTTGTCGGGGAACAATGAGCAGTTCTTC. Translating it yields CASSLSGNNEQFF.

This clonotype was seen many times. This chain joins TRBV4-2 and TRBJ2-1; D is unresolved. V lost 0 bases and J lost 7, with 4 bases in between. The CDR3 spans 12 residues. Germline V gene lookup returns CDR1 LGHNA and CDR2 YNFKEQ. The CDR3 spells CASSQDWNEQFF. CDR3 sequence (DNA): TGTGCCAGCAGCCAAGACTGGAATGAGCAGTTCTTC.

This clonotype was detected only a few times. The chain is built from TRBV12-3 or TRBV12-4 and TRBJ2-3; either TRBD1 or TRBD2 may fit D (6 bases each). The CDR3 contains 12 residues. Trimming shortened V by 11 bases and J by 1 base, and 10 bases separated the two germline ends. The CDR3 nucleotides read TGTGCCGGGGGGCCGGGCACAGATACGCAGTATTTT. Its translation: CAGGPGTDTQYF.

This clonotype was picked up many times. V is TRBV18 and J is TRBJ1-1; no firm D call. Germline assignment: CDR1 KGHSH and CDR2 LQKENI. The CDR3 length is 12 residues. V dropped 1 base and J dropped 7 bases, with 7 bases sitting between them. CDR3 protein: CASSPQRGEAFF. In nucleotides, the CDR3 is TGTGCCAGCTCACCACAGCGAGGTGAAGCTTTCTTT. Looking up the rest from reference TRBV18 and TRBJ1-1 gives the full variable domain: NAGVMQNPRHLVRRRGQEARLRCSPMKGHSHVYWYRQLPEEGLKFMVYLQKENIIDESGMPKERFSAEFPKEGPSILRIQQVVRGDSAAYFCASSPQRGEAFFGQGTRLTVV.

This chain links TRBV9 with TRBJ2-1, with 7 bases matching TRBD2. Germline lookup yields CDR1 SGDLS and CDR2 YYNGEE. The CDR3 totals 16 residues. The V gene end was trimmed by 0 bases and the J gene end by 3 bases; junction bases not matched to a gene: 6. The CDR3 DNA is TGTGCCAGCAGCGTAGCTGGGGGGGACTACTACAATGAGCAGTTCTTC. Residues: CASSVAGGDYYNEQFF.

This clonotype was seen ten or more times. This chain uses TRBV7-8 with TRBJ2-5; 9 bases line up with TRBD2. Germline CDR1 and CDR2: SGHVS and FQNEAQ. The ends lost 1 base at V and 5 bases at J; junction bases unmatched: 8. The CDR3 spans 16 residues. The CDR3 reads CASSLVGLAGMETQYF. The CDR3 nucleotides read TGTGCCAGCAGCTTAGTAGGGCTAGCGGGGATGGAGACCCAGTACTTC.

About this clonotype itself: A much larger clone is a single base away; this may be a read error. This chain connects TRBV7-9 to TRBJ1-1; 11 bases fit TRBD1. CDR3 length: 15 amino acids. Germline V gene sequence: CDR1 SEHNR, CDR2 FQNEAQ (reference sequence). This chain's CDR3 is CAGSFGQGADTEAFF. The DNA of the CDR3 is TGTGCCGGCAGCTTCGGACAGGGGGCAGACACTGAAGCTTTCTTT.

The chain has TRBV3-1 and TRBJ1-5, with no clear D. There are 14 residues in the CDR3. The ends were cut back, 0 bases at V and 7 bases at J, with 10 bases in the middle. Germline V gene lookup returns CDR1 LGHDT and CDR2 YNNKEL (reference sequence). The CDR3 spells CASSQDRTGQPQHF. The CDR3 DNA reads TGTGCCAGCAGCCAAGATAGGACCGGACAGCCCCAGCATTTT.

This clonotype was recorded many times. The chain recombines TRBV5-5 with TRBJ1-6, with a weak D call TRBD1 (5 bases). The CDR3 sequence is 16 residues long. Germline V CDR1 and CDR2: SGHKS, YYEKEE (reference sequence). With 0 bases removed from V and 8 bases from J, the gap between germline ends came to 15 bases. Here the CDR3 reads CASSLVGDRLDSPLHF. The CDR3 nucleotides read TGTGCCAGCAGCTTGGTGGGGGACCGGTTGGATTCACCCCTCCACTTT.

The CDR3 DNA reads TGCAGCGTTGACGATTGGCAGGGGATCTCTGAAGCTTTCTTT. It specifies CSVDDWQGISEAFF. This rearrangement joins TRBV29-1 to TRBJ1-1, with a weak D call TRBD1 (6 bases). V lost 3 bases to trimming and J lost 6 bases, with 17 bases between them. In germline, CDR1 is SQVTM, CDR2 ANQGSEA. This CDR3 has 14 amino acids.

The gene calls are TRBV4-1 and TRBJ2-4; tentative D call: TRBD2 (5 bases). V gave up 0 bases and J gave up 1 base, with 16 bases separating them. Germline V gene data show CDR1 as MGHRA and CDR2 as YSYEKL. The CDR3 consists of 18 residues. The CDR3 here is CASSQDVGRVAAKNIQYF. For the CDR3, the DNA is TGCGCCAGCAGCCAAGACGTCGGGCGGGTAGCGGCCAAAAACATTCAGTACTTC.

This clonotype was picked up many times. The CDR3, as DNA: TGTGCCAGCAGGGCCGGGTGGTCTCAGAGCACAGATACGCAGTATTTT. Its protein product is CASRAGWSQSTDTQYF. The chain employs TRBV6-5 and TRBJ2-3; D is ambiguous. The germline V gene encodes CDR1 MNHEY and CDR2 SVGAGI. V gave up 6 bases and J gave up 0 bases, with 16 bases separating them. This CDR3 is built from 16 residues.

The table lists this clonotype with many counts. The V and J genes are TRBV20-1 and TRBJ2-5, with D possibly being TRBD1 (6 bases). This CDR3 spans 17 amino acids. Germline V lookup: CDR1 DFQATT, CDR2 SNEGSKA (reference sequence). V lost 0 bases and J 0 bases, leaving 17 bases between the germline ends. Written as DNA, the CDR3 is TGCAGTGCTAGAGATCGCCTAGGACAGATGAACCAAGAGACCCAGTACTTC. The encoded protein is CSARDRLGQMNQETQYF.

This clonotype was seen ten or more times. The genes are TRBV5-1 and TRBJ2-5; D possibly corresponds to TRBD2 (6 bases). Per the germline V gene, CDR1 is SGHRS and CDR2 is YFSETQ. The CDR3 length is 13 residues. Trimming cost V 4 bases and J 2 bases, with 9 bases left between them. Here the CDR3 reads CASSSGGQETQYF. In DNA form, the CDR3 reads TGCGCCAGCAGCAGTGGGGGGCAAGAGACCCAGTACTTC.

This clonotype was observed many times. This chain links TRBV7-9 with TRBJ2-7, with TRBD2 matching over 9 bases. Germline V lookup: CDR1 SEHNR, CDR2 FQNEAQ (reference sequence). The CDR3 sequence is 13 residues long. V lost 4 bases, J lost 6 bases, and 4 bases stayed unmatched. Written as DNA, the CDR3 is TGTGCCAGCAGCTCGGCGGGGGGGCGCGAGCAGTACTTC. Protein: CASSSAGGREQYF.

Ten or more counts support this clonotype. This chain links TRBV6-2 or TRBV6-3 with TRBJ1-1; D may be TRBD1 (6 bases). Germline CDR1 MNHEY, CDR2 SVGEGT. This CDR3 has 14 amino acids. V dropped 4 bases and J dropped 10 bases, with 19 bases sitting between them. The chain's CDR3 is CASSFSHRAPGAFF. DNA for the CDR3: TGTGCCAGCAGTTTTTCCCACAGGGCGCCGGGAGCTTTCTTT.

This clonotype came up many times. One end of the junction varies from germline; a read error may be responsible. Here the CDR3 DNA reads TGTGCCAGCAGTACCGGGACAGGGGGTACCGGGGAGCTGTTTTTT. Amino acids: CASSTGTGGTGELFF. The genes are TRBV19 and TRBJ2-2, with 11 nucleotides matching TRBD1. The CDR3 sequence is 15 residues long. Germline V gene lookup returns CDR1 LNHDA and CDR2 SQIVND (reference sequence). The full variable domain, its missing parts supplied by reference TRBV19 and TRBJ2-2, is DGGITQSPKYLFRKEGQNVTLSCEQNLNHDAMYWYRQDPGQGLRLIYYSQIVNDFQKGDIAEGYSVSREKKESFPLTVTSAQKNPTAFYLCASSTGTGGTGELFFGEGSRLTVL.

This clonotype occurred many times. The CDR3: CASRPAALAGADTQYF. CDR3 nucleotides: TGTGCCAGCAGGCCTGCCGCACTAGCGGGGGCAGATACGCAGTATTTT. J is TRBJ2-3 and V is TRBV7-8; 11 nucleotides line up with TRBD2. The CDR3 has 16 residues. Trimming removed 6 bases from V and 4 bases from J; junction bases left unmatched: 9. Germline CDR1 and CDR2: SGHVS and FQNEAQ.

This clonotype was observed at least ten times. CDR3 nucleotide sequence: TGCAGTGCTAGAGGGGACTCGGGGGCAGACACTGAAGCTTTCTTT. Translation: CSARGDSGADTEAFF. The gene calls are TRBV20-1 and TRBJ1-1; a possible D gene is TRBD1 (6 bases). Trimming shortened V by 1 base and J by 3 bases, and 15 bases separated the two germline ends. CDR3 length: 15 amino acids. Germline V gene sequence: CDR1 DFQATT, CDR2 SNEGSKA (reference sequence).

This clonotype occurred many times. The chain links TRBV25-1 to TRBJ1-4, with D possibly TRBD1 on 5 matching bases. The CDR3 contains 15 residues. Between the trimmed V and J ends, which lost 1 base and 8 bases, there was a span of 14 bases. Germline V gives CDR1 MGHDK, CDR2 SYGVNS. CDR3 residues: CASSEFLGGGEKLFF. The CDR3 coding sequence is TGTGCCAGCAGTGAATTTTTGGGCGGGGGGGAAAAACTGTTTTTT.

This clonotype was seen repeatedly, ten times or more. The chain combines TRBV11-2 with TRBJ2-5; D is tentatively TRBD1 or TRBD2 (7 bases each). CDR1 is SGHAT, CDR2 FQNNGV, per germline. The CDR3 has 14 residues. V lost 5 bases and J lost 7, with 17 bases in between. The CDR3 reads CASSSTQGGGTQYF. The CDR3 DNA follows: TGTGCCAGCAGCAGCACCCAGGGGGGGGGGACCCAGTACTTC.

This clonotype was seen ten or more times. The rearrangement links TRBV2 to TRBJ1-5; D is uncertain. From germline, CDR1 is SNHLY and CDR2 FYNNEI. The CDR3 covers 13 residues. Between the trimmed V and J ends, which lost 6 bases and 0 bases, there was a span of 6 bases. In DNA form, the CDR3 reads TGTGCCAGCAGATTAGATAGCAATCAGCCCCAGCATTTT. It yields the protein CASRLDSNQPQHF.